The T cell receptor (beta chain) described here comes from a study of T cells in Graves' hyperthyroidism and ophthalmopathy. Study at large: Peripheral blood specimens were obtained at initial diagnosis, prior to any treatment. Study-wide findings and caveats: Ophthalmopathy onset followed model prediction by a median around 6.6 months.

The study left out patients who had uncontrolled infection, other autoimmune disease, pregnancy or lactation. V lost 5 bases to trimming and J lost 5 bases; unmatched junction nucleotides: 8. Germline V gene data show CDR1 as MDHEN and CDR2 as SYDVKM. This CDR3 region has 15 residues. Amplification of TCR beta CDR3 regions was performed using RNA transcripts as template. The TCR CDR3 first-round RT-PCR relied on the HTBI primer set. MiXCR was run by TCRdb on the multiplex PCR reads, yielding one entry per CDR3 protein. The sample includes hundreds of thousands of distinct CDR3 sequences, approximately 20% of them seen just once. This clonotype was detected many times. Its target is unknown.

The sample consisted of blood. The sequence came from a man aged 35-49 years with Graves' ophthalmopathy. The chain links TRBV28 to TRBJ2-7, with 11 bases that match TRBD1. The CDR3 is CASSPQDRGQNEQYF. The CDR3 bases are TGTGCCAGCAGTCCCCAGGACAGGGGGCAGAACGAGCAGTACTTC.